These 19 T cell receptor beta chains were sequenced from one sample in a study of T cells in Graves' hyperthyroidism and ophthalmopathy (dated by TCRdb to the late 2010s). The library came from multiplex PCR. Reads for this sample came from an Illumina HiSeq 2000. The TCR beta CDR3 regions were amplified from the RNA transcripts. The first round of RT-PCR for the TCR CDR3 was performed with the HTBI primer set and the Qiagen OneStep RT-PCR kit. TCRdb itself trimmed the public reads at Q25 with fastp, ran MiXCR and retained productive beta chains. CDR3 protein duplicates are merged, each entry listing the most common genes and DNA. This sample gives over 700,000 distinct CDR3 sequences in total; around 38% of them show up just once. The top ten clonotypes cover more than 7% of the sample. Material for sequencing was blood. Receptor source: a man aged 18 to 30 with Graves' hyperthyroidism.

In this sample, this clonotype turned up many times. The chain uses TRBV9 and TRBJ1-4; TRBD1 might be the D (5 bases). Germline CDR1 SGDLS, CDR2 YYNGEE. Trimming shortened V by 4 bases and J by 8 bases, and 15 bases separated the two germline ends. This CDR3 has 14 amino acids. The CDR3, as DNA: TGTGCCAGCAGCCAGGGAGGGAGAGAAGAAAAACTGTTTTTT. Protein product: CASSQGGREEKLFF.

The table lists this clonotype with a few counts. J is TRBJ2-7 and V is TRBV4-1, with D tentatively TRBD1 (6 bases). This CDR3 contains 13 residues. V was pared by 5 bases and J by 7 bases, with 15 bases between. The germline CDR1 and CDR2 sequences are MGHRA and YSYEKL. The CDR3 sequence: CASSAGDLGEQYF. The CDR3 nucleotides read TGCGCCAGCAGCGCAGGGGATCTGGGGGAGCAGTACTTC.

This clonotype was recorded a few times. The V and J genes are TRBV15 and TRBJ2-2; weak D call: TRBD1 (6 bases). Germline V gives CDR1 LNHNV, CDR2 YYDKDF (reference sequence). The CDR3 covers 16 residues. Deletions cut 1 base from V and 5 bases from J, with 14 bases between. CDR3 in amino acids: CATSRGAPGDTGELFF. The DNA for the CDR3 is TGTGCCACCAGCAGAGGCGCCCCAGGGGATACCGGGGAGCTGTTTTTT.

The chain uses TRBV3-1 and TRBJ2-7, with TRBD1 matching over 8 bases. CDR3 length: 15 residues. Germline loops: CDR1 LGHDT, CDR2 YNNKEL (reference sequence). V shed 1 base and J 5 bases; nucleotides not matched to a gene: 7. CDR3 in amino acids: CASSQGQGAFDEQYF. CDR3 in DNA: TGTGCCAGCAGCCAAGGGCAGGGGGCATTCGACGAGCAGTACTTC.

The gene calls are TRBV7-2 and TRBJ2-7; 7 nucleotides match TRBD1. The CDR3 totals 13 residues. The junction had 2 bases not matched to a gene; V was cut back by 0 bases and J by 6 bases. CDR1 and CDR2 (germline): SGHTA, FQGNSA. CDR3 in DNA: TGTGCCAGCAGCTTAGCCACAGGGGTCGAGCAGTACTTC. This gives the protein CASSLATGVEQYF.

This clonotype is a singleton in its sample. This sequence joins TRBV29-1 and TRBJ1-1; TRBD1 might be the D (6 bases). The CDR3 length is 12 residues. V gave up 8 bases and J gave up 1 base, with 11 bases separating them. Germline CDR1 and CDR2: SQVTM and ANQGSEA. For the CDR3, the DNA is TGCAGCTCCCAGGACAGGAACACTGAAGCTTTCTTT. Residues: CSSQDRNTEAFF.

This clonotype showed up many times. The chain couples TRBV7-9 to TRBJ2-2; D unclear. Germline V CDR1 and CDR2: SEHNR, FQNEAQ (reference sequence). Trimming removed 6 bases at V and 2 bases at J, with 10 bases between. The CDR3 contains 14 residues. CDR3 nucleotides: TGTGCCAGCAGGGCGACTCGTAACACCGGGGAGCTGTTTTTT. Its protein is CASRATRNTGELFF.

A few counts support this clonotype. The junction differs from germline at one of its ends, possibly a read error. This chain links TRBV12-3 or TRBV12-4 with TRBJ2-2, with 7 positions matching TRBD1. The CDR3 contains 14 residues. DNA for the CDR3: TGTGCCAGCAGTTGGACAGGAAACAACGGGGAGCTGTTTTTT. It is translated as CASSWTGNNGELFF.

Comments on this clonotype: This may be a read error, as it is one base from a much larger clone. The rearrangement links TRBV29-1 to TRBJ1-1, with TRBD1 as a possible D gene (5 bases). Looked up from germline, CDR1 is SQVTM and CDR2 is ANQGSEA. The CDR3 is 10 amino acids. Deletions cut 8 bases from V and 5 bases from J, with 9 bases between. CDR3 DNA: TGCAGCTCCGGGGGGACTGAAGCTTTCTTT. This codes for CSSGGTEAFF.

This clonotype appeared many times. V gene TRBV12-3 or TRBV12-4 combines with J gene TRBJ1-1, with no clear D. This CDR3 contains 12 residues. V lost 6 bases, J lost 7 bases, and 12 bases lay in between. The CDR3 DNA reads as TGTGCCAGCAGCCCATCCGGCTTTGAAGCTTTCTTT. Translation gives CASSPSGFEAFF.

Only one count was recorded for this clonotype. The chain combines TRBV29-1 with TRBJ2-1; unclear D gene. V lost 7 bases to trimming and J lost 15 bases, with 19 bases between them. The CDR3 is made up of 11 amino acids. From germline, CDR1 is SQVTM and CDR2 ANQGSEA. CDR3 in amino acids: CSADIGFQWFF. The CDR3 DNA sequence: TGCAGCGCCGATATCGGGTTCCAATGGTTCTTC.

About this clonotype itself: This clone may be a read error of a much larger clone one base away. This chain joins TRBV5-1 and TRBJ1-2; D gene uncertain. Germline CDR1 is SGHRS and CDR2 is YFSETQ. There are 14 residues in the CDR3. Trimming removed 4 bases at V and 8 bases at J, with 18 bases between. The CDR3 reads CASSTGGVAGGYTF. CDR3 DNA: TGCGCCAGCAGCACTGGTGGAGTCGCGGGAGGCTACACCTTC.

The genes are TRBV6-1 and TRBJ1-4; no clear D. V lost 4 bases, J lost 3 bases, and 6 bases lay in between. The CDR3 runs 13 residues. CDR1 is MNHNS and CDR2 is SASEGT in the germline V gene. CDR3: CASSGPANEKLFF. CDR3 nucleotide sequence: TGTGCCAGCAGTGGGCCGGCTAATGAAAAACTGTTTTTT.

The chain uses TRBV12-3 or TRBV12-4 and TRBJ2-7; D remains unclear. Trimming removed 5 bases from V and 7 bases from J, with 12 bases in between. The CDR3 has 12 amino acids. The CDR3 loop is CASSPILGEQYF. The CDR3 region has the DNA TGTGCCAGCAGTCCGATACTGGGGGAGCAGTACTTC.

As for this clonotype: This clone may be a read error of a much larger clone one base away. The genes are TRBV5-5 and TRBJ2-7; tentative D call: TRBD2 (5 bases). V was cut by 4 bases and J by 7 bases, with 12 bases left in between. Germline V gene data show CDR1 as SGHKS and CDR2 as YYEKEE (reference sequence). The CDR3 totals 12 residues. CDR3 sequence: CASSQGGEEQYF. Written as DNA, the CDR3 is TGTGCCAGCAGCCAAGGTGGGGAGGAGCAGTACTTC.

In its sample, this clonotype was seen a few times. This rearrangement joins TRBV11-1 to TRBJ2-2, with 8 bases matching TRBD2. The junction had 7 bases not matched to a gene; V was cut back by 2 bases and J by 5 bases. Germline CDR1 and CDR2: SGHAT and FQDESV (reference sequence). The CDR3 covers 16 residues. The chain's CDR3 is CASSLQSGGGTGELFF. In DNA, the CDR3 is TGTGCCAGCAGCTTACAAAGCGGGGGTGGAACCGGGGAGCTGTTTTTT. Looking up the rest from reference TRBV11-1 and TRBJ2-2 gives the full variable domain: EAEVAQSPRYKITEKSQAVAFWCDPISGHATLYWYRQILGQGPELLVQFQDESVVDDSQLPKDRFSAERLKGVDSTLKIQPAELGDSAMYLCASSLQSGGGTGELFFGEGSRLTVL.

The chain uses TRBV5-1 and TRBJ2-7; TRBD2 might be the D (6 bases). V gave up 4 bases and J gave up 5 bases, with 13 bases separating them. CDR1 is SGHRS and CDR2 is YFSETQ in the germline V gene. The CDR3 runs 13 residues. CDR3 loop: CASSPPPSDEQYF. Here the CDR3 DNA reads TGCGCCAGCAGCCCACCGCCTAGCGACGAGCAGTACTTC. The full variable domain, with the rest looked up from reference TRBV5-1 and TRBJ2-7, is KAGVTQTPRYLIKTRGQQVTLSCSPISGHRSVSWYQQTPGQGLQFLFEYFSETQRNKGNFPGRFSGRQFSNSRSEMNVSTLELGDSALYLCASSPPPSDEQYFGPGTRLTVT.

In nucleotides, the CDR3 is TGTGCCTGGAGTGTAGAAGGACAGCCCCAGCATTTT. Protein product: CAWSVEGQPQHF. The rearrangement uses TRBV10-3 and TRBJ1-5; D unresolved. This CDR3 contains 12 residues. V shed 11 bases and J shed 7 bases, with 15 bases lying between them. Germline lookup yields CDR1 ENHRY and CDR2 SYGVKD.

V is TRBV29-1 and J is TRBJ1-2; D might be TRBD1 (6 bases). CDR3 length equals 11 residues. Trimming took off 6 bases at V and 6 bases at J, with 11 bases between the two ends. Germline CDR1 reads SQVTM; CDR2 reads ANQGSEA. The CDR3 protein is CSVRGDNGYTF. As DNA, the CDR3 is TGCAGCGTGAGGGGGGACAATGGCTACACCTTC. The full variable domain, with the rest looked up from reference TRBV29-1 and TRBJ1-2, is SAVISQKPSRDICQRGTSLTIQCQVDSQVTMMFWYRQQPGQSLTLIATANQGSEATYESGFVIDKFPISRPNLTFSTLTVSNMSPEDSSIYLCSVRGDNGYTFGSGTRLTVV.